Each of the 19 T cell receptor beta chains below was sequenced from the same sample in a study of blood T cell repertoires in COVID-19. Clones were read by immunoSEQ multiplex PCR, and TCRdb kept only the in-frame ones, dropping some. The top ten clones hold roughly 5.9% of a sample with about 300,000 clones, around 90% of them seen once. What was sequenced was peripheral blood. These TCRs come from a woman aged 50 to 60 with COVID-19, enrolled during active disease.

The chain carries TRBV11-2 and TRBJ1-2; 8 bases align to TRBD1. Germline-derived CDR1 and CDR2 are SGHAT and FQNNGV. This CDR3 is built from 15 residues. V dropped 5 bases and J dropped 4; count of bases not matched to a gene: 9. CDR3 in amino acids: CASSQDRVIPYGYTF. CDR3 nucleotide sequence: TGTGCCAGCAGCCAGGACAGGGTAATCCCCTATGGCTACACCTTC.

V is TRBV29-1 and J is TRBJ2-5, with TRBD2 identical over 7 bases. From germline, CDR1 is SQVTM and CDR2 ANQGSEA. V lost 0 bases and J lost 1; bases outside the gene matches: 17. The CDR3 consists of 19 residues. For the CDR3, the DNA is TGCAGCGTTGAAGATCTAGGCAGTTACGAGCGGGAAGGCCAAGAGACCCAGTACTTC. Encoded protein: CSVEDLGSYEREGQETQYF. Full variable domain (remainder filled in from reference TRBV29-1 and TRBJ2-5): SAVISQKPSRDICQRGTSLTIQCQVDSQVTMMFWYRQQPGQSLTLIATANQGSEATYESGFVIDKFPISRPNLTFSTLTVSNMSPEDSSIYLCSVEDLGSYEREGQETQYFGPGTRLLVL.

The sample holds a few counts of this clone. The chain carries TRBV11-3 and TRBJ2-1, with 7 bases that match TRBD2. J was trimmed by 10 bases and V by 1 base; bases with no gene match: 13. CDR1 is SGHNT and CDR2 is YENEEA in the germline V gene. The CDR3 runs to 16 residues. In DNA, the CDR3 is TGTGCCAGCAGCTTAGGCCGGGAGGCCTCCTGGGAGGAGCAGTTCTTC. It translates to CASSLGREASWEEQFF.

V gene TRBV19 combines with J gene TRBJ2-3, with 8 bases aligning to TRBD2. Trimming removed 3 bases from V and 3 bases from J; junction bases left unmatched: 8. CDR1 LNHDA and CDR2 SQIVND come from the germline V gene (reference sequence). There are 16 residues in the CDR3. CDR3 region: CASSITAGGPTDTQYF. In DNA, the CDR3 is TGTGCCAGTAGTATTACGGCGGGAGGCCCGACAGATACGCAGTATTTT.

The chain employs TRBV5-1 and TRBJ2-3; 9 bases are a match to TRBD1. The germline V gene encodes CDR1 SGHRS and CDR2 YFSETQ. V lost 3 bases to trimming and J lost 4 bases; unmatched junction nucleotides: 6. This CDR3 has 15 amino acids. The CDR3 DNA reads as TGCGCCAGCAGCTCGACAGGGGGTAACGCAGATACGCAGTATTTT. It translates to CASSSTGGNADTQYF.

The chain joins TRBV12-3 or TRBV12-4 to TRBJ2-7; D remains ambiguous. This CDR3 has 11 amino acids. V lost 5 bases to trimming and J lost 6 bases, with 8 bases between them. CDR3 sequence: CASSQAREQYF. CDR3 bases: TGTGCCAGCAGTCAGGCCCGCGAGCAGTACTTC.

The chain combines TRBV5-1 with TRBJ2-4, with TRBD2 as a possible D gene (6 bases). This CDR3 has 15 residues. Trimming shortened V by 4 bases and J by 5 bases, and 16 bases separated the two germline ends. Germline CDR1 SGHRS, CDR2 YFSETQ. CDR3 nucleotides: TGCGCCAGCAGCCCGGAAGGCGGGAAAGAAAACATTCAGTACTTC. It is translated as CASSPEGGKENIQYF.

This chain joins TRBV27 and TRBJ1-2; 8 bases line up with TRBD1. This CDR3 region has 15 residues. Germline CDR1 is MNHEY and CDR2 is SMNVEV (reference sequence). The J segment lost 4 bases and the V segment lost 5 bases, leaving 9 bases of the junction unmatched. CDR3 in DNA: TGTGCCAGCAGTCCCGGACAGGGAAAGTCCTATGGCTACACCTTC. Encoded protein: CASSPGQGKSYGYTF.

The J gene is TRBJ2-2, the V gene TRBV19; 11 positions match TRBD2. V gave up 6 bases and J gave up 9 bases; unmatched junction bases: 12. Germline values: CDR1 LNHDA, CDR2 SQIVND (reference sequence). The CDR3 loop spans 16 amino acids. The CDR3 DNA sequence: TGTGCCAGTAGGGAGGGACTAGCGGCCCAAGTAAGGGAGCTGTTTTTT. Its translation is CASREGLAAQVRELFF.

The chain combines TRBV29-1 with TRBJ1-2; 7 bases fit TRBD1. The germline gives CDR1 SQVTM, CDR2 ANQGSEA. CDR3 length: 11 amino acids. V shed 6 bases, J shed 7 bases, and the junction held 5 bases outside the gene matches. CDR3 amino acids: CSVGTGAGYTF. The CDR3 region has the DNA TGCAGCGTCGGTACAGGGGCTGGCTACACCTTC.

The genes are TRBV19 and TRBJ2-7; 12 nucleotides align to TRBD2. The CDR3 covers 16 residues. The V segment lost 0 bases and the J segment 10 bases; nucleotides outside the gene matches: 10. Germline V gives CDR1 LNHDA, CDR2 SQIVND (reference sequence). CDR3 protein: CASSIDGASGRAGQYF. CDR3 coding DNA: TGTGCCAGTAGTATAGACGGGGCTAGCGGGAGGGCCGGCCAGTACTTC.

The chain recombines TRBV27 with TRBJ2-3; D unresolved. Germline V gives CDR1 MNHEY, CDR2 SMNVEV (reference sequence). The V end was cut by 4 bases, the J end by 0 bases, with 11 bases between. The CDR3 runs 15 residues. CDR3 sequence: CASSSQLVSTDTQYF. DNA of the CDR3: TGTGCCAGCAGTTCCCAGTTGGTTAGCACAGATACGCAGTATTTT.

The V and J genes are TRBV3-1 (or the pseudogene TRBV3-2) and TRBJ2-5, with D perhaps matching TRBD2 (5 bases). Germline assignment: CDR1 LGHDT and CDR2 YNNKEL (reference sequence). This CDR3 has 15 amino acids. The V gene lost 6 bases and the J gene lost 1 base, with 15 bases spanning the gap. The CDR3 DNA is TGTGCCAGCAGTTCGCGAGGGCGGGCCCAAGAGACCCAGTACTTC. Encoded protein: CASSSRGRAQETQYF.

The gene calls are TRBV5-1 and TRBJ2-5; the D gene is possibly TRBD2 (6 bases). CDR1 and CDR2 from the germline V gene are SGHRS and YFSETQ. The V and J ends lost 3 bases and 7 bases respectively, with 22 bases between them. The CDR3 consists of 16 residues. CDR3 coding DNA: TGCGCCAGCAGCTATAGCGGCCAAGGTGGGACGGGGACCCAGTACTTC. It yields the protein CASSYSGQGGTGTQYF. Together with reference TRBV5-1 and TRBJ2-5, the CDR3 gives the full variable domain: KAGVTQTPRYLIKTRGQQVTLSCSPISGHRSVSWYQQTPGQGLQFLFEYFSETQRNKGNFPGRFSGRQFSNSRSEMNVSTLELGDSALYLCASSYSGQGGTGTQYFGPGTRLLVL.

The chain couples TRBV30 to TRBJ2-1, with TRBD1 matching 10 bases. The CDR3 runs to 13 residues. Germline lookup yields CDR1 GTSNPN and CDR2 SVGIG (reference sequence). Germline trimming cut 5 bases from V and 2 bases from J; bases unmatched to any gene: 0. In DNA form, the CDR3 reads TGTGCCTGGGGGACAGGGGCCTACAATGAGCAGTTCTTC. This sequence encodes CAWGTGAYNEQFF.

The gene calls are TRBV24-1 and TRBJ2-3, with 7 bases lining up with TRBD2. There are 15 residues in the CDR3. Trimming removed 2 bases from V and 5 bases from J; junction bases left unmatched: 6. The germline V gene encodes CDR1 KGHDR and CDR2 SFDVKD. In nucleotides, the CDR3 is TGTGCCACCAGTGATTCCGGGGGGACGGGAGATACGCAGTATTTT. Translating gives CATSDSGGTGDTQYF.

The rearrangement joins TRBV27 to TRBJ1-6; 7 bases align to TRBD1. The CDR3 runs to 15 residues. The J segment lost 0 bases and the V segment lost 6 bases, leaving 2 bases of the junction unmatched. Germline-derived CDR1 and CDR2 are MNHEY and SMNVEV (reference sequence). Here the CDR3 reads CASRTGSSYNSPLHF. The CDR3 bases are TGTGCCAGCAGGACAGGGAGCTCCTATAATTCACCCCTCCACTTT.

This clone was seen a single time. This chain connects TRBV5-1 to TRBJ1-4, with TRBD1 matching 11 bases. The CDR3 loop spans 15 amino acids. J lost 7 bases, V lost 4 bases, and 6 bases had no gene match. Germline V gene data show CDR1 as SGHRS and CDR2 as YFSETQ. CDR3 in amino acids: CASSHGQGASEKLFF. The CDR3 nucleotides are TGCGCCAGCAGCCATGGACAGGGGGCATCTGAAAAACTGTTTTTT.

The chain is built from TRBV5-1 and TRBJ2-1; possibly TRBD1 for D (5 bases). V was trimmed by 0 bases and J by 7 bases, leaving 8 bases between them. The V gene's germline CDR1 is SGHRS and CDR2 YFSETQ. The CDR3 covers 13 residues. The CDR3 nucleotides read TGCGCCAGCAGCTTGGGGGGCGAAAATGAGCAGTTCTTC. It encodes CASSLGGENEQFF.